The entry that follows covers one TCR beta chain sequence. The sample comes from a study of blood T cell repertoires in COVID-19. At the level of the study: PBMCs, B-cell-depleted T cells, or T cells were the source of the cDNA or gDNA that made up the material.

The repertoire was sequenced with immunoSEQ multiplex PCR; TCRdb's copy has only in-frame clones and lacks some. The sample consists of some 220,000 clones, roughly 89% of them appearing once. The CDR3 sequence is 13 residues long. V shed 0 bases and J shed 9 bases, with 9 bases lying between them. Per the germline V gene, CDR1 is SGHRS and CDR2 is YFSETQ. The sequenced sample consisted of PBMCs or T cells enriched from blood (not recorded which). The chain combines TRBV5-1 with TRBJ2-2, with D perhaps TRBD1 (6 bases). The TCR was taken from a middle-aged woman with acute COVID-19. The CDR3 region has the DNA TGCGCCAGCAGCTTGGGTGGGGGCCGGGAGCTGTTTTTT. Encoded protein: CASSLGGGRELFF. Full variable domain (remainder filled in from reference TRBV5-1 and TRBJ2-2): KAGVTQTPRYLIKTRGQQVTLSCSPISGHRSVSWYQQTPGQGLQFLFEYFSETQRNKGNFPGRFSGRQFSNSRSEMNVSTLELGDSALYLCASSLGGGRELFFGEGSRLTVL.